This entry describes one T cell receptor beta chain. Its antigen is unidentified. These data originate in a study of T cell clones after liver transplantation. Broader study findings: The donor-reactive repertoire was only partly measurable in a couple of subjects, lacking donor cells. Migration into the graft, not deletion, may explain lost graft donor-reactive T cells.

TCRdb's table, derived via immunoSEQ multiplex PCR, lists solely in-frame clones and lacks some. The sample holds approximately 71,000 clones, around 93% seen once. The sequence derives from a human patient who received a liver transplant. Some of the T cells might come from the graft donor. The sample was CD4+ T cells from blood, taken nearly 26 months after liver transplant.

This CDR3 reads CASSRDSLNQPQHF. DNA of the CDR3: TGCGCCAGCAGCCGGGACAGCCTCAATCAGCCCCAGCATTTT. The genes are TRBV5-1 and TRBJ1-5, with 7 positions matching TRBD1. The CDR3 extends over 14 amino acids. CDR1 and CDR2 (germline): SGHRS, YFSETQ. V trimming: 4 bases; J trimming: 3 bases; junction bases outside the gene matches: 4.